A selection of T cell receptor beta chains follows, all from one sample in a study of T cell repertoires in cytomegalovirus infection. In TCRdb, the reads were re-called with MiXCR into one record per CDR3 protein. The table lists around 630,000 distinct CDR3 sequences, about 24% of them singletons. Material for sequencing was CD8+ T cells from PBMCs. The receptors stem from a human donor in good health (CMV status not recorded). Some clones in this sample may be carry-over from other donors' samples. CDR3s include the opening cysteine and the closing phenylalanine or tryptophan. Each record gives: CDR3 DNA, CDR3 protein, clone size, J gene, D gene, V gene. D genes are given only for firm matches. Clone sizes are given selectively: once, few, many, or a class where the clone is expanded.

CDR3nt: TGTGCCAGCAGTTACATTCTAGCATCGGGGACTGAAGCTTTCTTT; CDR3aa: CASSYILASGTEAFF; abundance: many; j_gene: TRBJ1-1; d_gene: .; v_gene: TRBV6-5
CDR3nt: TGTGCCAGCAGCTTATCCTCACAGGGGAAGGAGCAGTTCTTC; CDR3aa: CASSLSSQGKEQFF; abundance: many; j_gene: TRBJ2-1; d_gene: TRBD1; v_gene: TRBV7-6
CDR3nt: TGCAGCGTTGACCGGATAGGAGAGACCCAGTACTTC; CDR3aa: CSVDRIGETQYF; abundance: few; j_gene: TRBJ2-5; d_gene: .; v_gene: TRBV29-1
CDR3nt: TGCAGCGTTGAGGCTCCTGGGGGATCCTACGAGCAGTACTTC; CDR3aa: CSVEAPGGSYEQYF; abundance: few; j_gene: TRBJ2-7; d_gene: .; v_gene: TRBV29-1
CDR3nt: TGTGCCAGCAGTACCAGGGGGCGTGAAGAGACCCAGTACTTC; CDR3aa: CASSTRGREETQYF; abundance: many; j_gene: TRBJ2-5; d_gene: TRBD1; v_gene: TRBV12-3/TRBV12-4
CDR3nt: TGCGCCAGCAGCTTTATTAGCTCCTACGAGCAGTACTTC; CDR3aa: CASSFISSYEQYF; abundance: .; j_gene: TRBJ2-7; d_gene: .; v_gene: TRBV5-1
CDR3nt: TGTGCCAGCGCCCGGCCCCAGGGACTTAATCAGCCCCAGCATTTT; CDR3aa: CASARPQGLNQPQHF; abundance: few; j_gene: TRBJ1-5; d_gene: .; v_gene: TRBV5-6
CDR3nt: TGTGCCAGCAGGTCCTTACAGGGGGGACCCTACAATGAGCAGTTCTTC; CDR3aa: CASRSLQGGPYNEQFF; abundance: many; j_gene: TRBJ2-1; d_gene: TRBD1; v_gene: TRBV27
CDR3nt: TGTGCCAGCAGCCAGCGGACAGGGGGATTCTACAATTCACCCCTCTACTTT; CDR3aa: CASSQRTGGFYNSPLYF; abundance: .; j_gene: TRBJ1-6; d_gene: TRBD1; v_gene: TRBV14
CDR3nt: TGTGCCAGCAGCCCAAAGGAGGGGACCCCCGGGGAGCTGTTTTTT; CDR3aa: CASSPKEGTPGELFF; abundance: many; j_gene: TRBJ2-2; d_gene: .; v_gene: TRBV7-8
CDR3nt: TGTGCCAGCAGCGCTAGCCTCCTTACGGGATCCTATGGCTACACCTTC; CDR3aa: CASSASLLTGSYGYTF; abundance: .; j_gene: TRBJ1-2; d_gene: .; v_gene: TRBV9